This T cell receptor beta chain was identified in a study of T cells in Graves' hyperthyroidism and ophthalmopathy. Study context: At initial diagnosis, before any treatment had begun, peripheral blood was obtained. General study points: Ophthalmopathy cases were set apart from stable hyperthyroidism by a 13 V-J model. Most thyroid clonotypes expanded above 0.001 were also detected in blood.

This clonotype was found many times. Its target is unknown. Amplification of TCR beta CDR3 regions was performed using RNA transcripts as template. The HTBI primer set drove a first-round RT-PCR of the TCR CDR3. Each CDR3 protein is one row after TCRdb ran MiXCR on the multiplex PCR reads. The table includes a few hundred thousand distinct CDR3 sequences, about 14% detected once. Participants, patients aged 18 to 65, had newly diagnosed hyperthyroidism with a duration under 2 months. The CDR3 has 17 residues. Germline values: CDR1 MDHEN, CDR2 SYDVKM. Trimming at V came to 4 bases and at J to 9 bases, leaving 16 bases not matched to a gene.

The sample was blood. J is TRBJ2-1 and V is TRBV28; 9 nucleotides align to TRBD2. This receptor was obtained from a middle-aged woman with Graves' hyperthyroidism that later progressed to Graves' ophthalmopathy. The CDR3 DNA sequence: TGTGCCAGCAGTTCCAGACGGACTAGCGATCCTTTAAGTGAGCAGTTCTTC. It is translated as CASSSRRTSDPLSEQFF.